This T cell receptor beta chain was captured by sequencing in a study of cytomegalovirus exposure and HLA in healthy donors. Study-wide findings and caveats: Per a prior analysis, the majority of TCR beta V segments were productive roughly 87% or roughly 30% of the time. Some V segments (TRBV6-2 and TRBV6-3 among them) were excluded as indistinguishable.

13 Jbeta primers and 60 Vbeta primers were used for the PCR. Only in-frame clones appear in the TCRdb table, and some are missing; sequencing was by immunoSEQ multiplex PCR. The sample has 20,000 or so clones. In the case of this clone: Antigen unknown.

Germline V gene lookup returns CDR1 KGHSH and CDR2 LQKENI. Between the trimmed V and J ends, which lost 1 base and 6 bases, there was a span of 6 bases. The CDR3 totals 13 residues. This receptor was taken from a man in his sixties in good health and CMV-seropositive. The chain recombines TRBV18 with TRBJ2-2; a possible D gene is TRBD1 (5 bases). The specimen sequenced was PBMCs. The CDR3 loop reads CASSPQGPGELFF. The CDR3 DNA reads TGTGCCAGCTCACCACAGGGGCCCGGGGAGCTGTTTTTT.